This T cell receptor (beta chain) was identified during a study of Tregs in tolerant kidney transplant recipients. Repertoires were generated with immunoSEQ multiplex PCR, while TCRdb's copy carries only in-frame clones and drops some. The repertoire shows roughly 30,000 clones; the top ten hold about 15%. The V and J ends lost 1 base and 0 bases, in that order; junction bases with no gene match: 10. CDR3 size: 19 residues. Germline CDR1 is SGDLS and CDR2 is YYNGEE. Points on this clone: Read data end 3 residues before the CDR3 end; the end is taken from the germline J gene.

This TCR was sampled from a human donor who received a combined kidney and bone marrow transplant. The chain recombines TRBV9 with TRBJ2-6; 7 positions match TRBD2. This sample comprised CD8+ T cells from blood, obtained before the transplant. The CDR3 reads CASSVPTSSTDSGANVLTF. Partial CDR3 DNA: TGTGCCAGCAGCGTACCGACTAGCTCTACTGACTCTGGGGCCAACGTC.